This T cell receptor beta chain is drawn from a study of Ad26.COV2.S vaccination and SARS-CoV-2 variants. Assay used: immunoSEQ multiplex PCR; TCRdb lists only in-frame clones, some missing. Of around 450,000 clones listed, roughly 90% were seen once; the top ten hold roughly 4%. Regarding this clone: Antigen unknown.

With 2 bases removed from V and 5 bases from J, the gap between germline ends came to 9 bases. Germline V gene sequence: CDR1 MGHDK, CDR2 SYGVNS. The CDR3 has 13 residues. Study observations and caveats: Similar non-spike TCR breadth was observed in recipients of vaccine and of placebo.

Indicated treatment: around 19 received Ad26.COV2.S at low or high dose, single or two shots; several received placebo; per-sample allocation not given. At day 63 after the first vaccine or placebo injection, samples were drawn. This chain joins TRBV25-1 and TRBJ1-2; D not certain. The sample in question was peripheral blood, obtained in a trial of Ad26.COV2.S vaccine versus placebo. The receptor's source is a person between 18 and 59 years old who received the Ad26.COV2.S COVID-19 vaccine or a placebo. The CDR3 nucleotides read TGTGCCAGCAGTGAACGGGCTGATTATGGCTACACCTTC. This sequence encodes CASSERADYGYTF.